The clone carrying this T cell receptor (beta chain) was seen a single time. The antigen is not known. The sample comes from a study of cytomegalovirus exposure and HLA in healthy donors. Study-wide points: Cytomegalovirus association was listed for 150 to 200 TCR beta chains. Analysis was carried out at a later point, and it linked a missense DCLRE1C variant to TCR beta V- and J-gene trimming. Later work found that TCR association rates differed between HLA loci; DRB1 had the most and HLA-C the fewest.

There are 14 residues in the CDR3. In germline, CDR1 is MDHEN, CDR2 SYDVKM. With 8 bases removed from V and 3 bases from J, the gap between germline ends came to 13 bases. Primers for the PCR totalled 60 Vbeta and 13 Jbeta. Sequencing used immunoSEQ multiplex PCR; TCRdb keeps in-frame clones, though not all of them. The data show approximately 190,000 clones, roughly 68% seen once. This clonotype originated in a man aged 35-49 years in good health and CMV-seropositive. The chain couples TRBV28 to TRBJ2-2; D is possibly TRBD1 (5 bases). The sample consisted of PBMCs. The CDR3, as DNA: TGTGCCAGCCATTCTACAGGAGACACCGGGGAGCTGTTTTTT. Its translation: CASHSTGDTGELFF.